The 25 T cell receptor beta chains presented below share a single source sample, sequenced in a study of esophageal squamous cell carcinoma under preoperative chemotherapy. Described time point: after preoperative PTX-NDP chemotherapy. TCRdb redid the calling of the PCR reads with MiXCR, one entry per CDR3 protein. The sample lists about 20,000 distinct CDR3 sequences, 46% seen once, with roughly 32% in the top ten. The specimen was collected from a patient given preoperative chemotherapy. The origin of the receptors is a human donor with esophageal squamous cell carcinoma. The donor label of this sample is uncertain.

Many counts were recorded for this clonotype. The CDR3 DNA reads TGTGCCAGCAGTTACCTAGCTTACAATGAGCAGTTCTTC. Amino acids: CASSYLAYNEQFF. V gene TRBV6-2 or TRBV6-3 combines with J gene TRBJ2-1; TRBD2 is a possible D gene (5 bases). The CDR3 totals 13 residues. Trimming shortened V by 2 bases and J by 4 bases, and 6 bases separated the two germline ends. The germline V gene has CDR1 MNHEY and CDR2 SVGEGT.

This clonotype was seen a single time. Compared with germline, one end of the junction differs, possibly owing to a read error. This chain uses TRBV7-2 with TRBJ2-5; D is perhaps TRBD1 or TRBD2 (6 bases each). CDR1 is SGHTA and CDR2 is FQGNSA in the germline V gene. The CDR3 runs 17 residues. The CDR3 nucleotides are TGTGCCAGCTGGATGGGAGGTAGGGGGAGTATCCAAGAGACGCAGTACTTC. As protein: CASWMGGRGSIQETQYF.

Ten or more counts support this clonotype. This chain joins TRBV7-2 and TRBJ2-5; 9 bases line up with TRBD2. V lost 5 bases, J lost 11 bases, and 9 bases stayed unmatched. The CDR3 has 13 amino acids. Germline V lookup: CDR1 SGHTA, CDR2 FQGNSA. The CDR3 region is CASSSSGSGEQYF. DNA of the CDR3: TGTGCCAGCAGCAGTAGCGGGAGTGGAGAGCAGTACTTC.

CDR3 coding DNA: TGCAGTGCTAGATTGGCTAGCGGAGCCTACGAGCAGTACTTC. This translates into CSARLASGAYEQYF. The chain joins TRBV20-1 to TRBJ2-7, with TRBD2 matching over 7 bases. With 2 bases clipped from V and 2 bases from J, the junction kept 6 bases outside the gene matches. The germline V gene has CDR1 DFQATT and CDR2 SNEGSKA (reference sequence). The CDR3 runs to 14 residues.

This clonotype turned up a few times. The CDR3 region is CASSLNPTPDTQYF. The DNA of the CDR3 is TGTGCCAGCAGTTTAAACCCGACACCCGATACGCAGTATTTT. V and J are TRBV12-3 or TRBV12-4 and TRBJ2-3; D is ambiguous. The CDR3 spans 14 residues. The V and J ends lost 2 bases and 6 bases respectively, with 12 bases between them.

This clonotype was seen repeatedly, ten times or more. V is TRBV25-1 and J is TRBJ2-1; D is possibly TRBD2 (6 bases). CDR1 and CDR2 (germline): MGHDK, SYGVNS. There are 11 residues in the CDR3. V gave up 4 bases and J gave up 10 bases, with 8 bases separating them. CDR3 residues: CASSVTSEQFF. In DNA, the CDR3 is TGTGCCAGCAGTGTCACTAGCGAGCAGTTCTTC.

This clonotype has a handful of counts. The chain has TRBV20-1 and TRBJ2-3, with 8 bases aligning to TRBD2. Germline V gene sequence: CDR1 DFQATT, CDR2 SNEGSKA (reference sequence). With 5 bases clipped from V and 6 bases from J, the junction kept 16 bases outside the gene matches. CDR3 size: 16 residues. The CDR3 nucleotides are TGCAGTGCTGACTCTAATTCAGCGGGAGAATTTGATACGCAGTATTTT. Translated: CSADSNSAGEFDTQYF.

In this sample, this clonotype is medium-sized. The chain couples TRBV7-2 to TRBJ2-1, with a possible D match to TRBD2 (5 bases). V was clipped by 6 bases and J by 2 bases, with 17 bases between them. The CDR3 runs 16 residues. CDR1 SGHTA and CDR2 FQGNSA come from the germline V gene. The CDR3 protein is CASRADSDNPYNEQFF. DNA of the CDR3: TGTGCCAGCAGAGCGGACTCCGATAACCCCTACAATGAGCAGTTCTTC.

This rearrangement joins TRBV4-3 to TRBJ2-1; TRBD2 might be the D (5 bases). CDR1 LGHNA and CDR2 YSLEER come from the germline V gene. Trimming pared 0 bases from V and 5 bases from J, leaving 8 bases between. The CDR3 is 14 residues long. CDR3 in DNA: TGCGCCAGCAGCCAAGAGCTCGGGGACAATGAGCAGTTCTTC. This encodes CASSQELGDNEQFF.

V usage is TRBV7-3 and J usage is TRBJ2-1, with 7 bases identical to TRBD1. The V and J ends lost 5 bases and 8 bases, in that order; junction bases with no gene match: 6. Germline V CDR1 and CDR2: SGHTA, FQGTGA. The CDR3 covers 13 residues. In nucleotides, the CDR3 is TGTGCCAGCAGCCTACAGGGGTCCGATGAGCAGTTCTTC. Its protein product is CASSLQGSDEQFF. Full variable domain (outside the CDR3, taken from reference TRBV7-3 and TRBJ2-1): GAGVSQTPSNKVTEKGKYVELRCDPISGHTALYWYRQSLGQGPEFLIYFQGTGAADDSGLPNDRFFAVRPEGSVSTLKIQRTERGDSAVYLCASSLQGSDEQFFGPGTRLTVL.

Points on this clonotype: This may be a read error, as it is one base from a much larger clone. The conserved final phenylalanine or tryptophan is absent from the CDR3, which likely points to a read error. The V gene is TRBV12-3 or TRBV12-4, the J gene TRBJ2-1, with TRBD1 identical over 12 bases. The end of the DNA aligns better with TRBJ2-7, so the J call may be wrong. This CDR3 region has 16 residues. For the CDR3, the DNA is TGTGCCAGCACCTCATACGGGACAGGGGGCGTCTACGAGCAGTACTGC. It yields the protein CASTSYGTGGVYEQYC.

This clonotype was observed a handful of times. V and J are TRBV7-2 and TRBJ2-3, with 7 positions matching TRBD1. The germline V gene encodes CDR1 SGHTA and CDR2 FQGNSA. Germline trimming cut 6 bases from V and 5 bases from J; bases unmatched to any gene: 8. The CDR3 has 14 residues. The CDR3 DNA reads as TGTGCCAGCAGTACAAAGGGGGCAGAAGATACGCAGTATTTT. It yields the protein CASSTKGAEDTQYF.

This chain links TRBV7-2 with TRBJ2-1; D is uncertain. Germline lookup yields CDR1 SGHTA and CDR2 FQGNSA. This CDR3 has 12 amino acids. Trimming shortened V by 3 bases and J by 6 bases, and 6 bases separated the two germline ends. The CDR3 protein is CASSFEANEQFF. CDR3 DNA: TGTGCCAGCAGCTTTGAGGCCAATGAGCAGTTCTTC.

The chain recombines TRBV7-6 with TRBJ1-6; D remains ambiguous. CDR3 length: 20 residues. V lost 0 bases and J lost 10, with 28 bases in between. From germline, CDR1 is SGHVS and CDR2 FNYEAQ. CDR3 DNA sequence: TGTGCCAGCAGCTTAGCGCGGGGATTTTTCTTAGTACAGTCGGGGTCACCCCTCCACTTT. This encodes CASSLARGFFLVQSGSPLHF.

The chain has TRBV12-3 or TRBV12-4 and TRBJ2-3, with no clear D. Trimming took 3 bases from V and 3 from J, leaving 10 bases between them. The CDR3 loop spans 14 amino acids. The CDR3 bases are TGTGCCAGCAGTTTTGGTGTGTTGACAGATACGCAGTATTTT. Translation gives CASSFGVLTDTQYF.

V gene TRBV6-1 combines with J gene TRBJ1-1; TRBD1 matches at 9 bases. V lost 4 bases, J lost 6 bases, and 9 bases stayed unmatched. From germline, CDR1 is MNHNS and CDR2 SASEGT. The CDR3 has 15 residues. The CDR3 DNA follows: TGTGCCAGCAGTGCATGGACAGGGGCGGGCGCTGAAGCTTTCTTT. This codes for CASSAWTGAGAEAFF.

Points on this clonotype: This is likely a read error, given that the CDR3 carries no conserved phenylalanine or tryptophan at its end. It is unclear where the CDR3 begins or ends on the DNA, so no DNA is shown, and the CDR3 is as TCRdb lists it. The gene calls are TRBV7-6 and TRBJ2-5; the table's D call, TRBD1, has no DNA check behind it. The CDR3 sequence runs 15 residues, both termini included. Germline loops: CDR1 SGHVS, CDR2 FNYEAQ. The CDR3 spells CASSLGRQPQETRYL.

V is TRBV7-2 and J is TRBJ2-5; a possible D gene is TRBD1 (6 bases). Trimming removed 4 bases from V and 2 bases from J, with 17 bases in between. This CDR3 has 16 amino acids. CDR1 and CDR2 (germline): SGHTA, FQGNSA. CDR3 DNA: TGTGCCAGCAGCTCCGGGGACATTGTGCCACAAGAGACCCAGTACTTC. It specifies CASSSGDIVPQETQYF.

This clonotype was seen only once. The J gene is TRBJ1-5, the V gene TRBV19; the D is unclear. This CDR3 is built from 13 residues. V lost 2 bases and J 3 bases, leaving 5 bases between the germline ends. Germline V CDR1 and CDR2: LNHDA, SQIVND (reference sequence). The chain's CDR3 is CASSISHNQPQHF. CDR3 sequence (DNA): TGTGCCAGTAGTATATCCCACAATCAGCCCCAGCATTTT.

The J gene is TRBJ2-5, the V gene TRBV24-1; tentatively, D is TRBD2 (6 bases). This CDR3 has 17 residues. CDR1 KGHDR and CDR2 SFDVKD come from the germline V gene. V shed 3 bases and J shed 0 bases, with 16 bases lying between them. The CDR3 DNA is TGTGCCACCAGTGATGGGCCCGGGGGAGGTGACCAAGAGACCCAGTACTTC. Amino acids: CATSDGPGGGDQETQYF.

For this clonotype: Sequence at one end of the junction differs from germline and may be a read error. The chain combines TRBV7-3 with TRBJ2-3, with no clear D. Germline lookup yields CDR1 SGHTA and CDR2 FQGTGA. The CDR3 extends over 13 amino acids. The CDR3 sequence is CVTGLGAKNTQYF. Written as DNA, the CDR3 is TGCGTCACGGGCCTGGGCGCCAAAAATACGCAGTATTTC. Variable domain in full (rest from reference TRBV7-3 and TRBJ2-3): GAGVSQTPSNKVTEKGKYVELRCDPISGHTALYWYRQSLGQGPEFLIYFQGTGAADDSGLPNDRFFAVRPEGSVSTLKIQRTERGDSAVYLCVTGLGAKNTQYFGPGTRLTVL.

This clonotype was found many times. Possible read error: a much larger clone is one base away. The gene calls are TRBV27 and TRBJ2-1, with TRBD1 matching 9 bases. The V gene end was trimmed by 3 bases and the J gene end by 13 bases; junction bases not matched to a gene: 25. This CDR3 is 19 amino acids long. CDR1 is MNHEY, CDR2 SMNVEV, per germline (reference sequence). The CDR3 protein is CASSFTPPGQGGKQETQFF. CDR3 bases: TGTGCCAGCAGTTTTACCCCCCCGGGACAGGGTGGAAAGCAAGAGACCCAGTTCTTC.

The CDR3 loop is CASTIGTSANSEQYF. DNA for the CDR3: TGTGCCAGCACAATAGGGACTAGCGCGAATAGCGAGCAGTACTTC. This sequence joins TRBV12-3 or TRBV12-4 and TRBJ2-1, with 10 bases that match TRBD2. The assigned J gene may be wrong: the sequence end matches TRBJ2-7 better. The CDR3 spans 15 residues.

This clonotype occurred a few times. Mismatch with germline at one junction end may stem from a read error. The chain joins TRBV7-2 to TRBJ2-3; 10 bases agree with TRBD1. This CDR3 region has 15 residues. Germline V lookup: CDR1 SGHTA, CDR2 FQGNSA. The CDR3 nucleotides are TGTGCCAGCAGCTTAAATAAGGACAGGGGGGGATTTTGGGTGTTC. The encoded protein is CASSLNKDRGGFWVF.

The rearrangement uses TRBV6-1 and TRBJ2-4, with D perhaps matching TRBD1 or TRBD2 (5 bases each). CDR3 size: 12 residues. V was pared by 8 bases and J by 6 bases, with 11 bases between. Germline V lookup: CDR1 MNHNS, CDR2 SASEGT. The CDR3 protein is CASGGSANIQYF. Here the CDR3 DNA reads TGTGCCAGCGGGGGATCCGCAAACATTCAGTACTTC.